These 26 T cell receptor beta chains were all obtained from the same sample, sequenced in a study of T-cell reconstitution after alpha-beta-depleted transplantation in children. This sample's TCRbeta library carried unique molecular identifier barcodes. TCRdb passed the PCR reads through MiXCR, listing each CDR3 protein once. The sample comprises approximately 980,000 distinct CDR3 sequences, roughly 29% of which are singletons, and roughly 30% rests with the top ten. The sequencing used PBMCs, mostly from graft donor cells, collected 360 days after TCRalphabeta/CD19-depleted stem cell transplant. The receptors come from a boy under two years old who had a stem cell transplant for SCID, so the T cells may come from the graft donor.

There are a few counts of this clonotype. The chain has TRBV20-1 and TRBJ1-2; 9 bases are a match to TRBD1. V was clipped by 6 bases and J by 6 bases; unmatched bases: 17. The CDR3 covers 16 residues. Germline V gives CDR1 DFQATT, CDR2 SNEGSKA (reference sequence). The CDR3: CSARPGTGRWGDGYTF. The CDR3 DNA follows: TGCAGTGCAAGGCCCGGGACAGGGAGGTGGGGGGATGGCTACACCTTC.

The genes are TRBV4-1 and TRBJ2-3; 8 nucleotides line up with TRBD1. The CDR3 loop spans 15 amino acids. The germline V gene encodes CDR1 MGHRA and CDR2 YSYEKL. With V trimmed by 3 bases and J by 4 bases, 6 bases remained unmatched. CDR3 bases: TGCGCCAGCAGCCAGGTCGACAGGGGTGCAGATACGCAGTATTTT. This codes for CASSQVDRGADTQYF.

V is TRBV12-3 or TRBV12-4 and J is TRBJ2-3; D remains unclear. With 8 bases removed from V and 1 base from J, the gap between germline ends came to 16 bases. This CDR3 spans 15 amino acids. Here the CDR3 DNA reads TGTGCCAGCCTTTTTTGGAAAACTGGCACAGATACGCAGTATTTT. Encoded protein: CASLFWKTGTDTQYF.

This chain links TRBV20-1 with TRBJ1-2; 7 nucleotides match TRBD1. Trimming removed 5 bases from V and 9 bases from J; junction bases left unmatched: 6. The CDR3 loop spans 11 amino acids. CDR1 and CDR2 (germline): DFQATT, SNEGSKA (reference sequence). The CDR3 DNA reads TGCAGTGCTTCCACAGGGGCGCGCTACACCTTC. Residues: CSASTGARYTF.

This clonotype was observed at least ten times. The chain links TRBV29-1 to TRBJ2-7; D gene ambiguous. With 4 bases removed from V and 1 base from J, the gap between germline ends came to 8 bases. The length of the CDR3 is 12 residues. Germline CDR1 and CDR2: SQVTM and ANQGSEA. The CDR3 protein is CSVGPGSYEQYF. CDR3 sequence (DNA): TGCAGCGTTGGCCCAGGATCCTACGAGCAGTACTTC.

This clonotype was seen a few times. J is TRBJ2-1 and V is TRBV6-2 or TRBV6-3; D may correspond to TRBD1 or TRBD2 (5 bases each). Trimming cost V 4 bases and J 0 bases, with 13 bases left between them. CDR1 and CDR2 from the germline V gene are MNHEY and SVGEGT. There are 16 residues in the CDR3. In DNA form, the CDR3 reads TGTGCCAGCAGTTTCTTCGGGGCATCCTCCTACAATGAGCAGTTCTTC. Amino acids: CASSFFGASSYNEQFF.

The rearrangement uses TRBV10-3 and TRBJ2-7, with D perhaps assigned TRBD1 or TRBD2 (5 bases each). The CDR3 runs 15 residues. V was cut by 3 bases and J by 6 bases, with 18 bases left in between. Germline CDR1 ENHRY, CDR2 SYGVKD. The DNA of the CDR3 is TGTGCCATCAGTGACCCCGACCAGAGGGGTCCCGAGCAGTACTTC. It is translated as CAISDPDQRGPEQYF.

CDR3 DNA sequence: TGTGCCACCAGCAGAGATCTCGCGGGGGCCAACACAGATACGCAGTATTTT. Protein product: CATSRDLAGANTDTQYF. This sequence joins TRBV15 and TRBJ2-3; TRBD2 might be the D (7 bases). The CDR3 runs 17 residues. V lost 0 bases and J lost 2, with 15 bases in between. Looked up from germline, CDR1 is LNHNV and CDR2 is YYDKDF (reference sequence).

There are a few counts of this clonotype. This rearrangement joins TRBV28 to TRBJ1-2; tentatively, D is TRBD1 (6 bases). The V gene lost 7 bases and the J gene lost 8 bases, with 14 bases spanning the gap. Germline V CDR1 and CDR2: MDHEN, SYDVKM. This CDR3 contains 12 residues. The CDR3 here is CASTGTREGYTF. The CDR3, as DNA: TGTGCCAGCACCGGGACAAGGGAAGGCTACACCTTC.

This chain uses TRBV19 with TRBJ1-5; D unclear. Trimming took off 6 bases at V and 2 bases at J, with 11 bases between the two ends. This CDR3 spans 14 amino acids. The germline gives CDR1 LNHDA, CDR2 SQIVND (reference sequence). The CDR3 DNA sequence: TGTGCCAGTAGCCACGACGGAGGCAATCAGCCCCAGCATTTT. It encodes CASSHDGGNQPQHF.

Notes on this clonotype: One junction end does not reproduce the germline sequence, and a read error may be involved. The CDR3 sequence: CASSPWDRGAETF. In DNA, the CDR3 is TGTGCCAGCAGCCCCTGGGACAGGGGGGCCGAGACTTTT. The chain has TRBV5-5 and TRBJ2-3, with 11 bases aligning to TRBD1. The CDR3 is made up of 13 amino acids. From germline, CDR1 is SGHKS and CDR2 YYEKEE (reference sequence).

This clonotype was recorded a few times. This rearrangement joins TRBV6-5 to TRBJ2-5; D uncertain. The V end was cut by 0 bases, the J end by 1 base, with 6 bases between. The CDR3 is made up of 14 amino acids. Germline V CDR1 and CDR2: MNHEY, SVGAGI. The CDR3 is CASSYSDIQETQYF. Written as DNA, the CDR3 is TGTGCCAGCAGTTACTCCGACATCCAAGAGACCCAGTACTTC.

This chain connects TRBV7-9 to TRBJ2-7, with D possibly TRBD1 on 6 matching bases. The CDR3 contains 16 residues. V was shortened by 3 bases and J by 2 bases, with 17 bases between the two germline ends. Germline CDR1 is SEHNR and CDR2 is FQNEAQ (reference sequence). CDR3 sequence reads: CASSLGPIRGPYEQYF. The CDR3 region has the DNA TGTGCCAGCAGCTTGGGCCCCATCAGGGGCCCCTACGAGCAGTACTTC.

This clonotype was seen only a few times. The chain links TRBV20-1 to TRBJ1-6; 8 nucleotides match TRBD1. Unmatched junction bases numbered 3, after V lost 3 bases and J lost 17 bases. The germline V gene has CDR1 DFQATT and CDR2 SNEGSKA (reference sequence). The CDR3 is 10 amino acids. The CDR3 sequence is CSARGQVFHF. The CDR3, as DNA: TGCAGTGCTAGGGGACAGGTCTTCCACTTT.

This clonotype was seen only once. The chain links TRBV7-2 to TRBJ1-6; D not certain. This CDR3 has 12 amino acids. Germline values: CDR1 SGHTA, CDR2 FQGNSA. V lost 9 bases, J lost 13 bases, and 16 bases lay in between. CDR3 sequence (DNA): TGTGCCAGTAGAGGTGGATCCGGTCCCCTCCACTTT. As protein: CASRGGSGPLHF.

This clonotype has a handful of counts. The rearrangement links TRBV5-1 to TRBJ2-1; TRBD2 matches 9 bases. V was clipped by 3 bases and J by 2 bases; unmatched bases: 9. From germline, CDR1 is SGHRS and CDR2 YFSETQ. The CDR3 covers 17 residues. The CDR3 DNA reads TGCGCCAGCAGCTCCCTCATAGCGGGGGCGACCTACAATGAGCAGTTCTTC. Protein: CASSSLIAGATYNEQFF.

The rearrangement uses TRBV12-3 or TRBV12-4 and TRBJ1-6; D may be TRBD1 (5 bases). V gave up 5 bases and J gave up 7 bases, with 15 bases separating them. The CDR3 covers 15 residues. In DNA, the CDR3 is TGTGCCAGCAGTCCCTATTCAGGGTCCAATTCACCCCTCCACTTT. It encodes CASSPYSGSNSPLHF.

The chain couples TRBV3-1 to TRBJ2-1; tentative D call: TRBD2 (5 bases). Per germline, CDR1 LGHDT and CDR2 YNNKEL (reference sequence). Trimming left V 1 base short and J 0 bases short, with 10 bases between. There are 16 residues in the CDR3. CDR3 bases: TGTGCCAGCAGCCAAGGGACTGGGGACTCCTACAATGAGCAGTTCTTC. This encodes CASSQGTGDSYNEQFF.

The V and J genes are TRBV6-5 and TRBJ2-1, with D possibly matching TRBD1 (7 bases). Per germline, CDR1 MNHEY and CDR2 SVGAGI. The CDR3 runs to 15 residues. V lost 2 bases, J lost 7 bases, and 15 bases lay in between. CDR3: CASSYGRGAFNEQFF. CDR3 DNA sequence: TGTGCCAGCAGTTACGGCAGGGGGGCTTTTAATGAGCAGTTCTTC.

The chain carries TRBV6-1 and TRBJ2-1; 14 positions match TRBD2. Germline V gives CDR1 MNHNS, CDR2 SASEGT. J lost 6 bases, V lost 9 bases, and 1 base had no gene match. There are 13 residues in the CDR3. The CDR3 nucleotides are TGTGCCAGAGGGACTAGCGGGAGCAATGAGCAGTTCTTC. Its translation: CARGTSGSNEQFF.

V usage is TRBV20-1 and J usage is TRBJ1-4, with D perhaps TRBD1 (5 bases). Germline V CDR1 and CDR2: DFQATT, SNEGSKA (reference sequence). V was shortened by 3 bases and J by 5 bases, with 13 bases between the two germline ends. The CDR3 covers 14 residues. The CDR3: CSASPGGRNEKLFF. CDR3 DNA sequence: TGCAGTGCTAGCCCCGGGGGACGGAATGAAAAACTGTTTTTT.

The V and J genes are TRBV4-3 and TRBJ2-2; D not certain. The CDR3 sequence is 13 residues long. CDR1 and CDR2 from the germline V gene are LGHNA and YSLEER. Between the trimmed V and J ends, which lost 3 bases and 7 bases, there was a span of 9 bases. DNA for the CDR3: TGCGCCAGCAGCCATCCTCAACGCGGGGAGCTGTTTTTT. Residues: CASSHPQRGELFF.

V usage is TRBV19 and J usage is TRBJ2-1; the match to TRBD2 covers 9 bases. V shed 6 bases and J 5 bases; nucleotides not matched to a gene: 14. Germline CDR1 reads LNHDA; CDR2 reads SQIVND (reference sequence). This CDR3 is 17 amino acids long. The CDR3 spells CASSTKARLAVNNEQFF. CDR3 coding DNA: TGTGCCAGTAGCACAAAAGCGAGACTAGCGGTTAACAATGAGCAGTTCTTC.

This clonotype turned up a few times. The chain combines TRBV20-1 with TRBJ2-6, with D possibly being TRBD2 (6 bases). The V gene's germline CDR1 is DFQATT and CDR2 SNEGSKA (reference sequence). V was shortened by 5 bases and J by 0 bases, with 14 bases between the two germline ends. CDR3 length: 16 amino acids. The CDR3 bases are TGCAGTGCTTTGGGACTTTACTACTCTGGGGCCAACGTCCTGACTTTC. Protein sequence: CSALGLYYSGANVLTF.

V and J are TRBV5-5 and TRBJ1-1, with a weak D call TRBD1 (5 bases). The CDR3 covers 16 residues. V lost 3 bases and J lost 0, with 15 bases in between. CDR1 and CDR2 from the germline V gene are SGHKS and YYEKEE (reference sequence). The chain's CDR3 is CASSSGEVYMNTEAFF. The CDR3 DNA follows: TGTGCCAGCAGCTCGGGGGAGGTTTACATGAACACTGAAGCTTTCTTT.

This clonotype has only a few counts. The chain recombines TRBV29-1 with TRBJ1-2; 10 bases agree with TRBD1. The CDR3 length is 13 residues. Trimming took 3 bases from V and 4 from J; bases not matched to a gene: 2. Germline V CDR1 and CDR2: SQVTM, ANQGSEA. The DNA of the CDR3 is TGCAGCGTTGAGCGGACAGGGGGCTATGGCTACACCTTC. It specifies CSVERTGGYGYTF.